The 3 T cell receptor beta chains below come from one sample, sequenced in a study of post-analysis software for immune sequencing data. Study-wide results and limits: Among several TRBV segments more frequent in patients than controls were TRBV5-6, TRBV5-1 and TRBV20-1.

TCR beta cDNA libraries had unique molecular identifiers. From the PCR reads, TCRdb called clonotypes with MiXCR, one entry per CDR3 protein. The sample includes hundreds of thousands of distinct CDR3 sequences, around 53% seen only once; the top ten take 4.6%. For these TCRs, the target antigens are not known. Sequenced input: blood. These receptors were taken from a girl aged 5-17 years with multiple sclerosis.

This clonotype was found a few times. The gene calls are TRBV5-1 and TRBJ2-7; 7 bases map to TRBD2. With 4 bases clipped from V and 1 base from J, the junction kept 5 bases outside the gene matches. Germline-derived CDR1 and CDR2 are SGHRS and YFSETQ. The length of the CDR3 is 14 residues. Here the CDR3 reads CASSPGTTSYEQYF. Written as DNA, the CDR3 is TGCGCCAGCAGCCCCGGGACTACATCCTACGAGCAGTACTTC.

The chain links TRBV5-1 to TRBJ2-1; no clear D gene. From germline, CDR1 is SGHRS and CDR2 YFSETQ. Trimming removed 0 bases at V and 1 base at J, with 8 bases between. This CDR3 is built from 15 residues. The CDR3 region has the DNA TGCGCCAGCAGCTTGGCTCTCCCATCCTACAATGAGCAGTTCTTC. Amino acids: CASSLALPSYNEQFF.

This clonotype showed up just a few times. The chain recombines TRBV4-1 with TRBJ2-7; D unclear. This CDR3 spans 13 amino acids. CDR1 and CDR2 from the germline V gene are MGHRA and YSYEKL. The V end was cut by 2 bases, the J end by 5 bases, with 10 bases between. DNA for the CDR3: TGCGCCAGCAGCCAAATGACATTCGACGAGCAGTACTTC. Translating it yields CASSQMTFDEQYF.